The 3 T cell receptor beta chains below were found in one sample sequenced in a study of T cells in Graves' hyperthyroidism and ophthalmopathy. The TCR beta CDR3 regions underwent amplification using RNA transcripts as the source. A set of HTBI primers served as the primers for a first-round RT-PCR of the TCR CDR3. Using its own MiXCR run on the multiplex PCR reads, TCRdb lists one record per CDR3 protein. The table records about 840,000 distinct CDR3 sequences, about two fifths of them present only once. The source material was blood. Receptor source: a man between 18 and 29 years old with Graves' hyperthyroidism.

This clonotype was counted at least ten times. CDR3 DNA sequence: TGTGCCAGCAGTTTACCCGGGACAGGCGCTGGGGCCAACGTCCTGACTTTC. As protein: CASSLPGTGAGANVLTF. The rearrangement links TRBV12-3 or TRBV12-4 to TRBJ2-6; 8 nucleotides align to TRBD1. The CDR3 is 17 amino acids. V lost 2 bases to trimming and J lost 2 bases; unmatched junction nucleotides: 5.

The V call is TRBV2, the J call TRBJ1-2; TRBD1 is a possible D gene (5 bases). This CDR3 is 14 amino acids long. Trimming took 6 bases from V and 0 from J, leaving 11 bases between them. Germline CDR1 SNHLY, CDR2 FYNNEI. The CDR3 here is CASSGPGPNYGYTF. The DNA for the CDR3 is TGTGCCAGCAGCGGCCCGGGACCTAACTATGGCTACACCTTC.

This clonotype was recorded at least ten times. V is TRBV7-3 and J is TRBJ1-2; 8 bases match TRBD1. Germline V gene sequence: CDR1 SGHTA, CDR2 FQGTGA. J gave up 4 bases and V 5 bases, and 6 bases lay outside the gene matches. This CDR3 has 14 amino acids. For the CDR3, the DNA is TGTGCCAGCAGCCCAGGGGGCATTGGCTATGGCTACACCTTC. Its translation is CASSPGGIGYGYTF.